This passage covers 15 T cell receptor beta chains from one sample sequenced in a study of T cell responses to AZD1222 COVID-19 vaccine. Data came from immunoSEQ multiplex PCR; TCRdb stores just in-frame clones and leaves some out. The data contain 95,000 to 100,000 clones, about 90% of them seen just once; the ten biggest clones take up approximately 15%. Sequences were derived from peripheral blood, sampled on day 0 of AZD1222 vaccination. All receptors derive from an adult in good health.

The rearrangement links TRBV5-1 to TRBJ1-5; D is unclear. With 0 bases removed from V and 1 base from J, the gap between germline ends came to 8 bases. The length of the CDR3 is 15 residues. CDR1 is SGHRS and CDR2 is YFSETQ in the germline V gene. The CDR3 nucleotides read TGCGCCAGCAGCTTGGACAGCCCAAGCAATCAGCCCCAGCATTTT. It specifies CASSLDSPSNQPQHF. The full variable domain, its missing parts supplied by reference TRBV5-1 and TRBJ1-5, is KAGVTQTPRYLIKTRGQQVTLSCSPISGHRSVSWYQQTPGQGLQFLFEYFSETQRNKGNFPGRFSGRQFSNSRSEMNVSTLELGDSALYLCASSLDSPSNQPQHFGDGTRLSIL.

This chain connects TRBV9 to TRBJ2-3, with D tentatively TRBD1 (5 bases). This CDR3 spans 15 amino acids. V lost 1 base and J 5 bases, leaving 14 bases between the germline ends. Germline CDR1 is SGDLS and CDR2 is YYNGEE. The CDR3: CASSVSNRPQDTQYF. CDR3 nucleotides: TGTGCCAGCAGCGTAAGCAACAGGCCCCAAGATACGCAGTATTTT.

This clone was observed a few times. V gene TRBV19 combines with J gene TRBJ1-3; no firm D call. V lost 9 bases, J lost 0 bases, and 12 bases lay in between. This CDR3 has 14 amino acids. Germline CDR1 LNHDA, CDR2 SQIVND (reference sequence). CDR3 nucleotides: TGTGCCAGCAACCGCATTGACTCTGGAAACACCATATATTTT. Residues: CASNRIDSGNTIYF.

The chain uses TRBV9 and TRBJ2-3; 7 nucleotides match TRBD1. Trimming took 2 bases from V and 2 from J; bases not matched to a gene: 2. The CDR3 extends over 14 amino acids. The germline V gene encodes CDR1 SGDLS and CDR2 YYNGEE. The DNA for the CDR3 is TGTGCCAGCAGCGTTGGGACAGTCACAGATACGCAGTATTTT. This codes for CASSVGTVTDTQYF.

The rearrangement uses TRBV10-3 and TRBJ2-1, with 7 bases identical to TRBD1. CDR1 is ENHRY and CDR2 is SYGVKD in the germline V gene. V shed 4 bases and J 6 bases; nucleotides not matched to a gene: 6. This CDR3 is 14 amino acids long. The CDR3 protein is CAISGGQQGNEQFF. The CDR3 DNA reads as TGTGCCATCAGTGGGGGACAGCAGGGCAATGAGCAGTTCTTC.

The chain carries TRBV6-5 and TRBJ1-1; D may be TRBD1 (6 bases). The CDR3 runs 16 residues. CDR1 is MNHEY and CDR2 is SVGAGI in the germline V gene. Deletions cut 2 bases from V and 0 bases from J, with 13 bases between. The chain's CDR3 is CASSYARGLLNTEAFF. The CDR3 DNA sequence: TGTGCCAGCAGTTACGCTCGGGGGCTGTTGAACACTGAAGCTTTCTTT.

The CDR3 region has the DNA TGTGCCAGCATCCTACTACCGGGGACAGGGTGGATAAAGAATCAGCCCCAGCATTTT. It yields the protein CASILLPGTGWIKNQPQHF. The chain links TRBV27 to TRBJ1-5, with 9 bases that match TRBD1. The V gene end was trimmed by 7 bases and the J gene end by 4 bases; junction bases not matched to a gene: 20. Germline V lookup: CDR1 MNHEY, CDR2 SMNVEV (reference sequence). This CDR3 is 19 amino acids long.

This sequence joins TRBV11-2 and TRBJ2-1; no definite D call. CDR3 length equals 17 residues. The ends were cut back, 5 bases at V and 0 bases at J, with 17 bases in the middle. The germline V gene encodes CDR1 SGHAT and CDR2 FQNNGV. The CDR3 nucleotides are TGTGCCAGCAGCGGCAAGATAGGGCCCAGCTCCTACAATGAGCAGTTCTTC. This sequence encodes CASSGKIGPSSYNEQFF.

The chain couples TRBV7-9 to TRBJ2-3, with D hard to call. The CDR3 length is 13 residues. CDR1 SEHNR and CDR2 FQNEAQ come from the germline V gene (reference sequence). V was clipped by 8 bases and J by 2 bases, with 11 bases between them. The CDR3 reads CASDFLITDTQYF. CDR3 coding DNA: TGTGCCAGCGATTTTTTGATCACAGATACGCAGTATTTT.

The J gene is TRBJ2-5, the V gene TRBV12-3 or TRBV12-4; D remains unclear. Trimming stripped 7 bases from V and 4 bases from J, with 7 bases between. The CDR3 spans 11 residues. As DNA, the CDR3 is TGTGCCAGCACTCTCGGAGAGACCCAGTACTTC. It translates to CASTLGETQYF.

The rearrangement links TRBV4-1 to TRBJ2-3, with 15 positions matching TRBD2. CDR3 size: 20 residues. CDR1 is MGHRA, CDR2 YSYEKL, per germline. V shed 5 bases, J shed 1 base, and the junction held 13 bases outside the gene matches. The CDR3 DNA is TGCGCCAGCAGCACAGATTTTTGGACTAGCGGGAGGGTCGGCACAGATACGCAGTATTTT. Translating gives CASSTDFWTSGRVGTDTQYF.

J is TRBJ2-1 and V is TRBV6-2 or TRBV6-3; 10 nucleotides agree with TRBD2. The CDR3 length is 17 residues. J was trimmed by 4 bases and V by 0 bases; bases with no gene match: 6. Germline lookup yields CDR1 MNHEY and CDR2 SVGEGT. The CDR3 is CASSYSGLAGVYNEQFF. The CDR3 DNA reads TGTGCCAGCAGTTACTCGGGTCTAGCGGGAGTATACAATGAGCAGTTCTTC.

The V call is TRBV3-1 (or the pseudogene TRBV3-2), the J call TRBJ2-7, with D uncertain. The V end lost 1 base, the J end lost 4 bases, and 14 bases lay between the germline ends. The CDR3 runs 15 residues. Germline CDR1 and CDR2: LGHDT and YNNKEL (reference sequence). CDR3 DNA sequence: TGTGCCAGCAGCCAAGCCCTAGGCCCTCTTTACGAGCAGTACTTC. This gives the protein CASSQALGPLYEQYF.

The chain has TRBV7-3 and TRBJ2-7; D uncertain. Trimming left V 5 bases short and J 1 base short, with 9 bases between. Germline V gene lookup returns CDR1 SGHTA and CDR2 FQGTGA. The CDR3 loop spans 13 amino acids. The CDR3 DNA follows: TGTGCCAGCAGCCCGCCTCTTTCCTACGAGCAGTACTTC. Translated, it gives CASSPPLSYEQYF.

This chain links TRBV5-6 with TRBJ1-6, with D perhaps matching TRBD1 (5 bases). This CDR3 is 16 amino acids long. Per germline, CDR1 SGHDT and CDR2 YYEEEE. Trimming took off 0 bases at V and 5 bases at J, with 12 bases between the two ends. The CDR3 protein is CASSLAGTAHNSPLHF. The CDR3 region has the DNA TGTGCCAGCAGCTTGGCCGGGACGGCCCATAATTCACCCCTCCACTTT.